The clone carrying this T cell receptor (beta chain) was picked up a small number of times. The antigen remains undetermined. The entry originates in a study of cytomegalovirus exposure and HLA in healthy donors. Study results and caveats: When analyzed later, a missense DCLRE1C variant was found to be linked to TCR beta V- and J-gene trimming.

The CDR3 covers 14 residues. Germline assignment: CDR1 SNHLY and CDR2 FYNNEI. Trimming removed 0 bases at V and 6 bases at J, with 11 bases between. Researchers ran the PCR with 60 Vbeta and 13 Jbeta primers. Clones were read by immunoSEQ multiplex PCR, and TCRdb kept only the in-frame ones, dropping some. The sample records about 130,000 clones, 9.7% being singletons. The TCR originated in a man aged 50-59 years in good health and CMV-seronegative. Sample: PBMCs. The chain couples TRBV2 to TRBJ1-2; D unclear. CDR3 residues: CASSEARGGNGYTF. CDR3 in DNA: TGTGCCAGCAGTGAAGCCCGCGGTGGAAATGGCTACACCTTC.